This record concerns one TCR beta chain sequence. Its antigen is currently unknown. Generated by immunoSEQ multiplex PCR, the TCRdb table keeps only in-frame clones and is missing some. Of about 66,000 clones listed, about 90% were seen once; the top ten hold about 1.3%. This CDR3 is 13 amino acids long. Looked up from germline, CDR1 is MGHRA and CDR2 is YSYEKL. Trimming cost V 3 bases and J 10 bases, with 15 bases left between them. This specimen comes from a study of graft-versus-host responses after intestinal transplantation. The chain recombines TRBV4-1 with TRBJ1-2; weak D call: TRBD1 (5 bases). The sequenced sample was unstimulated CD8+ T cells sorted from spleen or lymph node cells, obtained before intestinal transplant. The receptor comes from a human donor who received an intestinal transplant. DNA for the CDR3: TGCGCCAGCAGCCAGGCCCCGGGGGGGATCTACACCTTC. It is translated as CASSQAPGGIYTF.